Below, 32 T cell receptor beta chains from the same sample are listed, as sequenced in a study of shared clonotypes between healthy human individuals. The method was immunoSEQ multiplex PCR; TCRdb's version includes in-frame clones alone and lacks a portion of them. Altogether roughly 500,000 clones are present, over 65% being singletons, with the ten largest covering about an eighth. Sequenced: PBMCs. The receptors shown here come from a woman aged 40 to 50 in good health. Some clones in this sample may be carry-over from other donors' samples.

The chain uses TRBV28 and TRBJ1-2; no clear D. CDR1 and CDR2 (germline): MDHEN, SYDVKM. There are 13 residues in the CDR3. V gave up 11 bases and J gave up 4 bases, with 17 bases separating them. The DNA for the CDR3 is TGTGCCGGCCGTAGAACGGAGGGCTATGGCTACACCTTC. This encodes CAGRRTEGYGYTF.

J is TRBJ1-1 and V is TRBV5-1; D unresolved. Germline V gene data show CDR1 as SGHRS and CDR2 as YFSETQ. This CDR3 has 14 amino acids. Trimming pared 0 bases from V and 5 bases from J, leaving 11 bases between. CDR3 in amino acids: CASSLVRVDTEAFF. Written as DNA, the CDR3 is TGCGCCAGCAGCTTGGTTAGGGTTGATACTGAAGCTTTCTTT.

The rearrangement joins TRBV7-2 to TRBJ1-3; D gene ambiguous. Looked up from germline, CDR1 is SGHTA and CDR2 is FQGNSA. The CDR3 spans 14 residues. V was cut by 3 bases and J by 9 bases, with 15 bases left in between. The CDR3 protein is CASSFPNSKITIYF. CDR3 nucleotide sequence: TGTGCCAGCAGCTTCCCTAACAGCAAGATCACCATATATTTT. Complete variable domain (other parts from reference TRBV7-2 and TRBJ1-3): GAGVSQSPSNKVTEKGKDVELRCDPISGHTALYWYRQSLGQGLEFLIYFQGNSAPDKSGLPSDRFSAERTGGSVSTLTIQRTQQEDSAVYLCASSFPNSKITIYFGEGSWLTVV.

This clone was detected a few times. The CDR3 nucleotides read TGTGCCAGCAGTGAAGTGGGGGATGATGGCTACACCTTC. Its translation: CASSEVGDDGYTF. V usage is TRBV6-1 and J usage is TRBJ1-2; a weak D match, TRBD1 (5 bases). V was shortened by 1 base and J by 6 bases, with 9 bases between the two germline ends. This CDR3 spans 13 amino acids. Germline V lookup: CDR1 MNHNS, CDR2 SASEGT.

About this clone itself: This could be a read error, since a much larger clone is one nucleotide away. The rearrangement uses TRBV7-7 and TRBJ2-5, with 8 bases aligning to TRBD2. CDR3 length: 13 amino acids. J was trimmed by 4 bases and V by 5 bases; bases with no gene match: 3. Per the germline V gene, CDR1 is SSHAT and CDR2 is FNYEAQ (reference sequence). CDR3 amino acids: CASSPTSGETQYF. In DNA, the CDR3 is TGTGCCAGCAGCCCTACTAGCGGAGAGACCCAGTACTTC.

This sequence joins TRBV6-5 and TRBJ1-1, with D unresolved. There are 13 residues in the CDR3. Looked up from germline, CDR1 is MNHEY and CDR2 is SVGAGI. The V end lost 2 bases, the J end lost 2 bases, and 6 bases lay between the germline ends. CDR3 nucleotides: TGTGCCAGCAGTTACACCGAAAACACTGAAGCTTTCTTT. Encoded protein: CASSYTENTEAFF.

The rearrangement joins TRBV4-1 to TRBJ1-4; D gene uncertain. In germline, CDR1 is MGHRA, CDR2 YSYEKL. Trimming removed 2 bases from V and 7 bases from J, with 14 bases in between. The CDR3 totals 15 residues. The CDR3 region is CASSQISITPEKLFF. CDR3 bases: TGCGCCAGCAGCCAAATAAGTATCACGCCTGAAAAACTGTTTTTT.

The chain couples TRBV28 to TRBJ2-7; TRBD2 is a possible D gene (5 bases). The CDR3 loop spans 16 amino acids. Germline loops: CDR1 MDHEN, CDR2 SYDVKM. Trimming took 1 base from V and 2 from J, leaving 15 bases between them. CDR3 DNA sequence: TGTGCCAGCAGTTTATCGGCGGGCGGAACCACCTACGAGCAGTACTTC. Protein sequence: CASSLSAGGTTYEQYF. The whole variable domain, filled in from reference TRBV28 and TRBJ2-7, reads DVKVTQSSRYLVKRTGEKVFLECVQDMDHENMFWYRQDPGLGLRLIYFSYDVKMKEKGDIPEGYSVSREKKERFSLILESASTNQTSMYLCASSLSAGGTTYEQYFGPGTRLTVT.

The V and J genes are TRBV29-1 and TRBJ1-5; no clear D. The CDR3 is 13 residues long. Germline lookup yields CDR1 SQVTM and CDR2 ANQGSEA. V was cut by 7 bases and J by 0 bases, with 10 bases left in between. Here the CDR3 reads CSALISSNQPQHF. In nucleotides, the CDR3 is TGCAGCGCTCTCATTTCTAGCAATCAGCCCCAGCATTTT.

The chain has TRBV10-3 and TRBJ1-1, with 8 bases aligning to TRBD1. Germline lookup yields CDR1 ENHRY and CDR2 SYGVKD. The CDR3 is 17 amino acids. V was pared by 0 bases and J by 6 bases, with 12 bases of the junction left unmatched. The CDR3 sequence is CAISESLMTGVGAEAFF. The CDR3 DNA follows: TGTGCCATCAGTGAGTCTCTTATGACAGGGGTTGGAGCTGAAGCTTTCTTT.

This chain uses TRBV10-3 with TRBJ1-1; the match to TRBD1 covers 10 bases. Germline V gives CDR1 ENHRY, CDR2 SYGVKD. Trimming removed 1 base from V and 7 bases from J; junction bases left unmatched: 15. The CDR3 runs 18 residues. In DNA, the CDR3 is TGTGCCATCAGTGAGTACAGAGGAGGACAGGGGGGATCAGGTGAAGCTTTCTTT. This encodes CAISEYRGGQGGSGEAFF.

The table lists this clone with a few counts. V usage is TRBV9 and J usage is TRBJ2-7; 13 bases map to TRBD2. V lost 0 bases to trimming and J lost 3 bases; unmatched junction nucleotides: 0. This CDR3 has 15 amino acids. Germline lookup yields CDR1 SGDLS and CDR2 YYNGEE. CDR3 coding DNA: TGTGCCAGCAGCGTAGGACTAGCGGGGGGCTACGAGCAGTACTTC. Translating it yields CASSVGLAGGYEQYF.

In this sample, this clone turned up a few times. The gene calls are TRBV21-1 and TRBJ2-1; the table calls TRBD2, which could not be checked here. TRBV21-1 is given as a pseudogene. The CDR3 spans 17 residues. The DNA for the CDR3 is TGTGCCAGCAGAAGGGGGACTAGCGGGAGGAGTTACAATGAGCAGTTCTTC. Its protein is CASRRGTSGRSYNEQFF.

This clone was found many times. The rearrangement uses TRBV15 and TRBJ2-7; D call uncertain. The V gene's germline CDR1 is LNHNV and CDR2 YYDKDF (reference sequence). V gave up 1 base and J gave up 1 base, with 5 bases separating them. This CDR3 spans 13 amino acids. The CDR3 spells CATSRAGSYEQYF. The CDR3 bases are TGTGCCACCAGCAGAGCCGGTTCCTACGAGCAGTACTTC.

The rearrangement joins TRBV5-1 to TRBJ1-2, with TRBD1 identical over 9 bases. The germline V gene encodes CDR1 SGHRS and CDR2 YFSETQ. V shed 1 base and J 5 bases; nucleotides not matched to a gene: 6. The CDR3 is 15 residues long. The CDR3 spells CASSLTGGAEYGYTF. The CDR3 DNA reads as TGCGCCAGCAGCTTGACAGGGGGCGCCGAATATGGCTACACCTTC.

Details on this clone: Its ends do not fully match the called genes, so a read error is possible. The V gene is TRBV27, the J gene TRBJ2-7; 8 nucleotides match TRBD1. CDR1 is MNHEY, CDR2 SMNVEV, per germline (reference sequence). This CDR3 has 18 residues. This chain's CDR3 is CASSLSSLGRGLSYEQDF. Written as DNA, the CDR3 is TGTGCCAGCAGTTTATCGTCCCTGGGCAGGGGGCTCTCCTACGAGCAGGACTTC.

CDR3 DNA sequence: TGTGCCAGCAGCGCCCCCGTAGCGGGAGGCACAGATACGCAGTATTTT. Translated: CASSAPVAGGTDTQYF. The V and J genes are TRBV9 and TRBJ2-3; 9 positions agree with TRBD2. Germline CDR1 is SGDLS and CDR2 is YYNGEE. After removal of 3 bases from V and 1 base from J, the junction contained 6 bases not matched to a gene. The CDR3 sequence is 16 residues long. The full variable domain, rest sourced from reference TRBV9 and TRBJ2-3, is DSGVTQTPKHLITATGQRVTLRCSPRSGDLSVYWYQQSLDQGLQFLIQYYNGEERAKGNILERFSAQQFPDLHSELNLSSLELGDSALYFCASSAPVAGGTDTQYFGPGTRLTVL.

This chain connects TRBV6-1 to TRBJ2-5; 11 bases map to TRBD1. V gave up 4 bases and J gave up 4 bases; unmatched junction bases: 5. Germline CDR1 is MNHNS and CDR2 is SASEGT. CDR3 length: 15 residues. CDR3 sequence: CASSGDRGFGETQYF. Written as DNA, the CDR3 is TGTGCCAGCAGTGGGGACAGGGGGTTCGGAGAGACCCAGTACTTC.

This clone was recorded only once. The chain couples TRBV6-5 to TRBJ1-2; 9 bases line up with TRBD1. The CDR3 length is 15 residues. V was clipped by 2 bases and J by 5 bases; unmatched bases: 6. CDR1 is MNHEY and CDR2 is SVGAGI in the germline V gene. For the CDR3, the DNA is TGTGCCAGCAGTTACGTCCCGGGACAGGGTTATGGCTACACCTTC. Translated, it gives CASSYVPGQGYGYTF.

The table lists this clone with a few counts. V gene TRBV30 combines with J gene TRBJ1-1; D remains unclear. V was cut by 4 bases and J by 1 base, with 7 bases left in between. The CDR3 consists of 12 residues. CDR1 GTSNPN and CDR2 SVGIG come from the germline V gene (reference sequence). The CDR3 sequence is CAWKRANTEAFF. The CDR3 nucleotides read TGTGCCTGGAAAAGGGCGAACACTGAAGCTTTCTTT.

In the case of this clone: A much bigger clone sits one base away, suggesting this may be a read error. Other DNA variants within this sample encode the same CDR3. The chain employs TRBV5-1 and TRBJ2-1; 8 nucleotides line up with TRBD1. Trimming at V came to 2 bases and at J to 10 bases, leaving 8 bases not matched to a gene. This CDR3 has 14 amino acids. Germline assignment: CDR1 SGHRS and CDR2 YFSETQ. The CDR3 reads CASSLTDRVDEQFF. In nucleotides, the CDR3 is TGCGCCAGCAGCTTAACGGACAGGGTCGACGAGCAGTTCTTC.

The CDR3 DNA reads as TGCGCCAGCAGCCCAGGTAGGGCCGACTACAATGAGCAGTTCTTC. Its protein is CASSPGRADYNEQFF. The chain employs TRBV4-1 and TRBJ2-1; D is undetermined. Per the germline V gene, CDR1 is MGHRA and CDR2 is YSYEKL. V dropped 4 bases and J dropped 3 bases, with 13 bases sitting between them. This CDR3 region has 15 residues.

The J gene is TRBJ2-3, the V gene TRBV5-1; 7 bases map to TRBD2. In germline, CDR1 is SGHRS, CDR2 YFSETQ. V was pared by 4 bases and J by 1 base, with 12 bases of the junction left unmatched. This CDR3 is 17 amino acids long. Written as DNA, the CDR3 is TGCGCCAGCAGCCTCATTTCTAGTGGGAGGGGCACAGATACGCAGTATTTT. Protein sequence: CASSLISSGRGTDTQYF.

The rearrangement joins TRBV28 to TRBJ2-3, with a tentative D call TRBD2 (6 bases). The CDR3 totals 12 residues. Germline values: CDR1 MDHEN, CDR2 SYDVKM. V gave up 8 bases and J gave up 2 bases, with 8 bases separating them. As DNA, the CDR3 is TGTGCCAGCCGGGGGACCACAGATACGCAGTATTTT. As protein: CASRGTTDTQYF.

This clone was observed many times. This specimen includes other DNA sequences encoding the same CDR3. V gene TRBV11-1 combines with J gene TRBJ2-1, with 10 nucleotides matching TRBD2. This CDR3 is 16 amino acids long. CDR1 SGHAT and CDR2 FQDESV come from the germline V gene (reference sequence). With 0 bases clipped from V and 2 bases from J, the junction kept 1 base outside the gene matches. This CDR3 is CASSLASGRAYNEQFF. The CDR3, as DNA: TGTGCCAGCAGCTTAGCAAGCGGGAGGGCCTACAATGAGCAGTTCTTC. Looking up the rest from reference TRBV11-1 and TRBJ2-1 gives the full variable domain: EAEVAQSPRYKITEKSQAVAFWCDPISGHATLYWYRQILGQGPELLVQFQDESVVDDSQLPKDRFSAERLKGVDSTLKIQPAELGDSAMYLCASSLASGRAYNEQFFGPGTRLTVL.

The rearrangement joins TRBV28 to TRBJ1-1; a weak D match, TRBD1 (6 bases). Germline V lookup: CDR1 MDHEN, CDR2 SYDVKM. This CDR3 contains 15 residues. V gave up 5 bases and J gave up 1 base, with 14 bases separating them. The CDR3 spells CASSPTTGGNTEAFF. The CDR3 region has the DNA TGTGCCAGCAGTCCGACGACAGGTGGGAACACTGAAGCTTTCTTT.

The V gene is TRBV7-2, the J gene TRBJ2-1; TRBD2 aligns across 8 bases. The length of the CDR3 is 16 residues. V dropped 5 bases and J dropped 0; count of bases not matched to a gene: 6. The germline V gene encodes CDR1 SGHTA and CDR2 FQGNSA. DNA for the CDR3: TGTGCCAGCAGCCCTCCGGGGGGGTCCTCCTACAATGAGCAGTTCTTC. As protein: CASSPPGGSSYNEQFF.

The CDR3 reads CASSLEGGSLYEQYF. The CDR3 region has the DNA TGCGCCAGCAGCTTGGAGGGGGGGTCCCTCTACGAGCAGTACTTC. V usage is TRBV5-1 and J usage is TRBJ2-7, with a weak D call TRBD2 (7 bases). The CDR3 covers 15 residues. Trimming cost V 0 bases and J 3 bases, with 13 bases left between them. The germline CDR1 and CDR2 sequences are SGHRS and YFSETQ.

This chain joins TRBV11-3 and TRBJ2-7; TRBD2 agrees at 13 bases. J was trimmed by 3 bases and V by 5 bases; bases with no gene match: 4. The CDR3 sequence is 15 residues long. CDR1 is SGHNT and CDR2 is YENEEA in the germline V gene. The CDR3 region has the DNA TGTGCCAGCAGCACGGGACTAGCGGGGAGCTACGAGCAGTACTTC. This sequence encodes CASSTGLAGSYEQYF.

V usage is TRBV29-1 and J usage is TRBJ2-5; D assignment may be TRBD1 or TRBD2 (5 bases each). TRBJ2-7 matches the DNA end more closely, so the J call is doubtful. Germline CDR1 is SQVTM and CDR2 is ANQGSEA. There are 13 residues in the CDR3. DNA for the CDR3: TGCAGCGTTCTGATGCAGGGTGCGGGCGAGCAGTACTTC. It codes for CSVLMQGAGEQYF.

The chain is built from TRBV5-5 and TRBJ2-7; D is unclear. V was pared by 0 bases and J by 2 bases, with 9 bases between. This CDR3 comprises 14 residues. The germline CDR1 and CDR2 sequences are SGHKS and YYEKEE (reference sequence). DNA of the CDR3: TGTGCCAGCAGCTTGGCCCCGGGCACCTACGAGCAGTACTTC. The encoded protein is CASSLAPGTYEQYF.

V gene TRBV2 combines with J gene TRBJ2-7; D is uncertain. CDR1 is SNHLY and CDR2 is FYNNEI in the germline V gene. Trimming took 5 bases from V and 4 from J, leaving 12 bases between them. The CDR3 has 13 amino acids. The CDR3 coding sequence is TGTGCCAGCAGTATGCTGGGCCATTACGAGCAGTACTTC. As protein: CASSMLGHYEQYF.